The rows below give T cell receptor beta chains drawn from one sample of a study of T cell responses to AZD1222 COVID-19 vaccine. Assay: immunoSEQ multiplex PCR; the TCRdb copy retains only in-frame clones and omits some. The sample consists of 90,000 to 120,000 clones, about 90% of them appearing once. This specimen was peripheral blood, taken on day 0 of AZD1222 vaccination. The receptors originated from an adult in good health. CDR3s include the opening cysteine and the closing phenylalanine or tryptophan. The order of the fields is clone size, J gene, CDR3 length, V gene, D gene, CDR3 protein, CDR3 DNA. A D gene is named only where the DNA matches it firmly. Some rows mark clone size as missing; the rest say once, few, many or name a class of expanded clone.

>once|TRBJ2-7|16|TRBV5-5|NA
CASSWWGDGGSYEQYF
TGTGCCAGCAGCTGGTGGGGGGACGGAGGATCCTACGAGCAGTACTTC
>NA|TRBJ1-1|13|TRBV6-1|NA
CASSDPPGAEAFF
TGTGCCAGCAGTGACCCTCCAGGGGCTGAAGCTTTCTTT
>NA|TRBJ1-5|13|TRBV12-3/TRBV12-4|NA
CASSAGKTQPQHF
TGTGCCAGCAGTGCAGGGAAGACTCAGCCCCAGCATTTT
>NA|TRBJ2-7|14|TRBV5-6|NA
CASSLEDGSYEQYF
TGTGCCAGCAGCTTGGAGGATGGGTCCTACGAGCAGTACTTC
>NA|TRBJ1-2|15|TRBV11-1|TRBD1
CASSRRTGGVGGYTF
TGTGCCAGCAGCAGAAGGACAGGGGGGGTCGGCGGCTACACCTTC
>NA|TRBJ2-7|12|TRBV29-1|TRBD1
CSVAGTVYEQYF
TGCAGCGTTGCCGGGACAGTCTACGAGCAGTACTTC
>once|TRBJ2-7|11|TRBV28|NA
CASGDLYEQYF
TGTGCCAGTGGGGACCTCTACGAGCAGTACTTC
>once|TRBJ1-4|15|TRBV27|TRBD1
CASSDREGVEGKLFF
TGTGCCAGCAGCGACAGGGAGGGGGTTGAGGGAAAACTGTTTTTT
>NA|TRBJ1-6|13|TRBV27|NA
CASSLRDYSPLHF
TGTGCCAGCAGTTTACGGGACTATTCACCCCTCCACTTT
>NA|TRBJ1-1|12|TRBV27|NA
CASSLSGREAFF
TGTGCCAGCAGTTTATCGGGACGCGAGGCTTTCTTT
>once|TRBJ1-5|15|TRBV6-5|TRBD1
CASSPGTGSNQPQHF
TGTGCCAGCAGCCCGGGGACAGGGTCCAATCAGCCCCAGCATTTT
>NA|TRBJ2-3|15|TRBV2|NA
CASSAITQGRDTQYF
TGTGCCAGCAGTGCGATCACGCAGGGGCGAGATACGCAGTATTTT
>NA|TRBJ2-1|14|TRBV6-5|NA
CASSPTRIGDEQFF
TGTGCCAGCAGTCCCACTAGAATTGGGGATGAGCAGTTCTTC
>NA|TRBJ2-7|13|TRBV29-1|TRBD1
CSVWTGRAYEQYF
TGCAGCGTGTGGACAGGTCGGGCCTACGAGCAGTACTTC
>NA|TRBJ1-5|16|TRBV6-2/TRBV6-3|NA
CASSNPGGQGNQPQHF
TGTGCCAGCAGTAACCCGGGGGGGCAGGGGAATCAGCCCCAGCATTTT